This T cell receptor beta chain is from a study of T cell responses to AZD1222 COVID-19 vaccine. Here immunoSEQ multiplex PCR was the method, and the copy in TCRdb shows in-frame clones only, minus some. The sample records over 65,000 clones, 85% to 90% being singletons. The V end lost 0 bases, the J end lost 8 bases, and 13 bases lay between the germline ends. The length of the CDR3 is 15 residues. In germline, CDR1 is MGHRA, CDR2 YSYEKL. Source: peripheral blood, taken 28 days after the second AZD1222 dose. This receptor was taken from an adult who received the AZD1222 COVID-19 vaccine. This chain connects TRBV4-1 to TRBJ1-4; D might be TRBD1 (5 bases). The CDR3 sequence is CASSQDWGGREKLFF. As DNA, the CDR3 is TGCGCCAGCAGCCAAGATTGGGGGGGAAGAGAAAAACTGTTTTTT.